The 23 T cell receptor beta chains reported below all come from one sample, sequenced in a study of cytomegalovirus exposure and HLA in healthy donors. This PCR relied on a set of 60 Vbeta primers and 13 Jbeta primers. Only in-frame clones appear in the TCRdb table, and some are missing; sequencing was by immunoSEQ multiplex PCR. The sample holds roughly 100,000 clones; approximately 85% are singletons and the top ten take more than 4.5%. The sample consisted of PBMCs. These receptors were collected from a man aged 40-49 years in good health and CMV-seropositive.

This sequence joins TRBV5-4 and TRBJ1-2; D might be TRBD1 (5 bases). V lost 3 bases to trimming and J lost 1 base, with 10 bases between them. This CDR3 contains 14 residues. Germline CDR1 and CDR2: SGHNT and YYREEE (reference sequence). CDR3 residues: CASSSLDSNYGYTF. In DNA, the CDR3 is TGTGCCAGCAGCTCCCTAGACAGTAACTATGGCTACACCTTC. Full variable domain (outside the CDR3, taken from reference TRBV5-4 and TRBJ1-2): ETGVTQSPTHLIKTRGQQVTLRCSSQSGHNTVSWYQQALGQGPQFIFQYYREEENGRGNFPPRFSGLQFPNYSSELNVNALELDDSALYLCASSSLDSNYGYTFGSGTRLTVV.

The CDR3 loop reads CASTSPGWNSPLHF. The CDR3, as DNA: TGTGCCAGCACTTCTCCAGGGTGGAATTCACCCCTCCACTTT. The J gene is TRBJ1-6, the V gene TRBV27; perhaps TRBD1 as D (5 bases). Trimming removed 7 bases at V and 7 bases at J, with 14 bases between. Germline V gene lookup returns CDR1 MNHEY and CDR2 SMNVEV (reference sequence). The CDR3 extends over 14 amino acids.

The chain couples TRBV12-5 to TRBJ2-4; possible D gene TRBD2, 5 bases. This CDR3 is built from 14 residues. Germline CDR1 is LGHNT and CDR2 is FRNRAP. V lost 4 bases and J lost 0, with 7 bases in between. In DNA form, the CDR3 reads TGTGCTAGTGGTTATGAGGGAGCCAAAAACATTCAGTACTTC. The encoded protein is CASGYEGAKNIQYF.

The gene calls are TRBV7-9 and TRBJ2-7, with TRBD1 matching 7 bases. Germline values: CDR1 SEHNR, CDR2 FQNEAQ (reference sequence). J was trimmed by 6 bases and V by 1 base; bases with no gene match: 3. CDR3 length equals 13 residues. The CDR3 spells CASSLGTGREQYF. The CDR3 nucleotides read TGTGCCAGCAGCTTAGGGACAGGTCGCGAGCAGTACTTC.

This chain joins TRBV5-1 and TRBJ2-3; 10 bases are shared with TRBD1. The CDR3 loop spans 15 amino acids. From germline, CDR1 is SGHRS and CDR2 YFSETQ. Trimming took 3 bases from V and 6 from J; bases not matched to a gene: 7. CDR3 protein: CASSSGPGQGDTQYF. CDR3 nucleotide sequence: TGCGCCAGCAGCTCGGGCCCGGGACAGGGGGATACGCAGTATTTT.

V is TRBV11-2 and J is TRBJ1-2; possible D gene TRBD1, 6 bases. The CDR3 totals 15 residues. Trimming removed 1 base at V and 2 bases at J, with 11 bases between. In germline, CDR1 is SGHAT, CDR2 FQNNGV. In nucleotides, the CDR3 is TGTGCCAGCAGCTTAGGTCCAGGGGACAACTATGGCTACACCTTC. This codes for CASSLGPGDNYGYTF.

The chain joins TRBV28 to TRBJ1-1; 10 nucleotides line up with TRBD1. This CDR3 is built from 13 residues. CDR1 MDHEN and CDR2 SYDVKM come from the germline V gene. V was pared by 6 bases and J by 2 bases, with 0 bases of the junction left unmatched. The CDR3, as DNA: TGTGCCAGCAGGACAGGGGGCAACACTGAAGCTTTCTTT. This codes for CASRTGGNTEAFF.

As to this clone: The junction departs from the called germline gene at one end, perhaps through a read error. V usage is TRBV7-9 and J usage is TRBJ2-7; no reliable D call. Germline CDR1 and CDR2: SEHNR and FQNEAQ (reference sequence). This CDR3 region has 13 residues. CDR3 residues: CSSSESTSYEQYF. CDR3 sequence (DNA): TGTTCCAGCAGCGAATCGACATCCTACGAGCAGTACTTC.

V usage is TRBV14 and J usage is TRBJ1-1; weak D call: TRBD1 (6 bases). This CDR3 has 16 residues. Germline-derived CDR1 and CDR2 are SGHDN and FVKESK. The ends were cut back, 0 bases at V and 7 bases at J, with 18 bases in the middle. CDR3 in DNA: TGTGCCAGCAGCCAAGATCCAGGGGCCCAACCGCATGAAGCTTTCTTT. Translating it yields CASSQDPGAQPHEAFF. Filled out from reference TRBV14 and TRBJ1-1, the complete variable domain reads EAGVTQFPSHSVIEKGQTVTLRCDPISGHDNLYWYRRVMGKEIKFLLHFVKESKQDESGMPNNRFLAERTGGTYSTLKVQPAELEDSGVYFCASSQDPGAQPHEAFFGQGTRLTVV.

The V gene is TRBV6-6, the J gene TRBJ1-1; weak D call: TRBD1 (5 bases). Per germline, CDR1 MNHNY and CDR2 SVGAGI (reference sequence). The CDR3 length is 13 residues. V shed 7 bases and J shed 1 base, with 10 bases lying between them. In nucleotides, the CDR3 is TGTGCCAGCAAGTGGCAGGGGAACACTGAAGCTTTCTTT. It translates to CASKWQGNTEAFF.

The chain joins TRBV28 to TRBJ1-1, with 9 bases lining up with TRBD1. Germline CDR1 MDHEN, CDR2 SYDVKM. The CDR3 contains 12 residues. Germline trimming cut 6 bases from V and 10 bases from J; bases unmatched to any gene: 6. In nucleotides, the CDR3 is TGTGCCAGCAGGATACAGGGGGCTGCAGCTTTCTTT. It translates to CASRIQGAAAFF. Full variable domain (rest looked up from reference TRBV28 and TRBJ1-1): DVKVTQSSRYLVKRTGEKVFLECVQDMDHENMFWYRQDPGLGLRLIYFSYDVKMKEKGDIPEGYSVSREKKERFSLILESASTNQTSMYLCASRIQGAAAFFGQGTRLTVV.

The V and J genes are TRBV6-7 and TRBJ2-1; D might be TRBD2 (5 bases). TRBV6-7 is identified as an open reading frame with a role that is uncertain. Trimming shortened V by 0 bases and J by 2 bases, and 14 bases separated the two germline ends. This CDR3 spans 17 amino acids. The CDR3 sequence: CASSYSKAQRTYNEQFF. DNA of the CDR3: TGTGCCAGCAGTTACTCGAAGGCGCAGCGGACCTACAATGAGCAGTTCTTC.

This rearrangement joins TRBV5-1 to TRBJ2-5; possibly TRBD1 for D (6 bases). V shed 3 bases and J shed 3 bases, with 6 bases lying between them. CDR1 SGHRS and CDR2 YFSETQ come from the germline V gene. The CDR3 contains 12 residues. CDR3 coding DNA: TGCGCCAGCAGCTGGACAGAAGAGACCCAGTACTTC. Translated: CASSWTEETQYF.

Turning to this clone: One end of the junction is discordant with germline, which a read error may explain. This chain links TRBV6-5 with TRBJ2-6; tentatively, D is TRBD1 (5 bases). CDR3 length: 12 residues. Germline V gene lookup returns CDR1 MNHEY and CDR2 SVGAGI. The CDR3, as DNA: TGTGCCAGTACAACTGGGGCCAACGGCCTGACTTTC. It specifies CASTTGANGLTF.

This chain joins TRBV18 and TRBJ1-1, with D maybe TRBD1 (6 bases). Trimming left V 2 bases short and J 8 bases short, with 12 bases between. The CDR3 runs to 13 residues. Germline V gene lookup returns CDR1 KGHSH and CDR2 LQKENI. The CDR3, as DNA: TGTGCCAGCTCACCATTTAGGGACAAGGAAGCTTTCTTT. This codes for CASSPFRDKEAFF.

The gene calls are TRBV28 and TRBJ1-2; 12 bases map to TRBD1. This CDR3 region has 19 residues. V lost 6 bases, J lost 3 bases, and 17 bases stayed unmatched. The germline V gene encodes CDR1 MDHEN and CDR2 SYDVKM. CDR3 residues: CASRPSTSGTGGLDYGYTF. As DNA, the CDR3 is TGTGCCAGCAGACCCAGCACCTCCGGGACAGGGGGCTTGGACTATGGCTACACCTTC.

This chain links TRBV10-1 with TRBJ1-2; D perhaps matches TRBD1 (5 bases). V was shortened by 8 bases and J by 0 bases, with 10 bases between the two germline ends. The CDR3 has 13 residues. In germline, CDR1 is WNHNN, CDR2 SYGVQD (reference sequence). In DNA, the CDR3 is TGCGCCAGCTCAGGACATTCTAACTATGGCTACACCTTC. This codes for CASSGHSNYGYTF.

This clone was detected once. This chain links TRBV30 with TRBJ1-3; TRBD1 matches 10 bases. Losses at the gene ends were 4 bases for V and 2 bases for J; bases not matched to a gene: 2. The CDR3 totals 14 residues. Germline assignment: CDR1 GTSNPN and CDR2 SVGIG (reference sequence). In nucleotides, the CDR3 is TGTGCCTGGACGACAGGGGGCACTGGAAACACCATATATTTT. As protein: CAWTTGGTGNTIYF.

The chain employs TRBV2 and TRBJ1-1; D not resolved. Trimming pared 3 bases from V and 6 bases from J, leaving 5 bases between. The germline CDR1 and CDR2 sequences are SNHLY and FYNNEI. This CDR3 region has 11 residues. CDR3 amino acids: CASSDMSEAFF. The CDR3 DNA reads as TGTGCCAGCAGTGATATGTCTGAAGCTTTCTTT.

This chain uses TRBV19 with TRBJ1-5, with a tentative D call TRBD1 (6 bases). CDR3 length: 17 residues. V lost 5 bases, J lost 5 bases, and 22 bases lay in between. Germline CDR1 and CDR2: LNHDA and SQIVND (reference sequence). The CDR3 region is CASSEGVGGREDQPQHF. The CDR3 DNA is TGTGCCAGTAGTGAGGGGGTAGGGGGACGTGAGGATCAGCCCCAGCATTTT.

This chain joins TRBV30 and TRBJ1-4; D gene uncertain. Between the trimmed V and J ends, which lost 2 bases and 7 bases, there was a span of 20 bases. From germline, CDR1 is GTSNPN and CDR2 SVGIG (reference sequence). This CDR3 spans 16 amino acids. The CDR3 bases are TGTGCCTGGAGTCCCCGTGTGATCGGACTCCGTGAAAAACTGTTTTTT. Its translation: CAWSPRVIGLREKLFF.

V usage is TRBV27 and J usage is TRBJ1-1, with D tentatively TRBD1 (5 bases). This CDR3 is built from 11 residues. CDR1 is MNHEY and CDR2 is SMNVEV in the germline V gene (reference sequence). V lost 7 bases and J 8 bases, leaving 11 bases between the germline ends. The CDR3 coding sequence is TGTGCCAGCATCGAAGACAGCGAAGCTTTCTTT. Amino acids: CASIEDSEAFF.

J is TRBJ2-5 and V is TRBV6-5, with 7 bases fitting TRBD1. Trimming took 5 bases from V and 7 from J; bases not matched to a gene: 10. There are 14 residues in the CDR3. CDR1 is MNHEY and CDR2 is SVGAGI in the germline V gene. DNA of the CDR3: TGTGCCAGCAGTCAGGGGGTAGCCGTCGGGACCCAGTACTTC. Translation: CASSQGVAVGTQYF.